This TCR beta chain was identified during a study of blood T cell repertoires in COVID-19. Turning to the study itself: Donors in the United States, Italy and Spain gave samples during acute or convalescent COVID-19. Nucleic acid was either cDNA or gDNA, and it came from T cells, B-cell-depleted T cells, or PBMCs.

This clone was recorded a few times. Under the authors' procedure: From reference gene primer amplification, estimates of nucleated cell counts were derived. Produced via immunoSEQ multiplex PCR; TCRdb's table is partial and in-frame only. From that table come the V and J calls and clone size; the DNA was used to work out D and trimming. The sample has roughly 200,000 clones; around nine tenths are singletons. The sequenced material came from peripheral blood. This TCR was recovered from a woman aged 18-29 years who had recovered from COVID-19.

Here the CDR3 DNA reads TGTGCCAGCCGGGTCGGCAATGAGCAGTTCTTC. This encodes CASRVGNEQFF. The V gene is TRBV12-3 or TRBV12-4, the J gene TRBJ2-1, with D hard to call. The V and J ends lost 8 bases and 6 bases respectively, with 8 bases between them. The CDR3 is 11 residues long.